This is a list of T cell receptor beta chains from one sample in a study of T cells in localized non-small cell lung cancer. Assay used: immunoSEQ multiplex PCR; TCRdb lists only in-frame clones, some missing. Among 2,000 or so clones listed, 25% to 35% were seen once. The specimen was lung tumor tissue, collected before any cancer treatment. The receptors stem from a male donor aged 60 or over with stage III lung adenocarcinoma. Both conserved end residues are part of each CDR3. D genes are given only for firm matches. Part of the rows lack a size; the others show once, few, many or a class for expanded clones.

V gene,J gene,clone size,D gene,CDR3 DNA,CDR3 protein
TRBV9,TRBJ1-2,medium-sized,-,TGTGCCAGCAGCGGGAACAGGGAAGACAACTATGGCTACACCTTC,CASSGNREDNYGYTF
TRBV5-1,TRBJ2-2,-,TRBD1,TGCGCCAGCAGCTCAACAGGGGGCGCCAGCACCGGGGAGCTGTTTTTT,CASSSTGGASTGELFF
TRBV5-1,TRBJ2-6,-,-,TGCGCCAGCAGCTTGGATGTGGCAGGGGCCAACGTCCTGACTTTC,CASSLDVAGANVLTF
TRBV14,TRBJ2-4,medium-sized,-,TGTGCCAGCAGCCAAGCCACAGGTGCCCTAAAAAACATTCAGTACTTC,CASSQATGALKNIQYF
TRBV6-8,TRBJ1-1,-,-,TGTGCCAGCAGTACCCTGTCGGCCAGGGGCCTAGGAGCTTTCTTT,CASSTLSARGLGAFF
TRBV18,TRBJ1-5,-,TRBD1,TGTGCCAGCTCACCCGGACAGGGGATTCAGCCCCAGCATTTT,CASSPGQGIQPQHF
TRBV6-8,TRBJ1-5,-,-,TGTGCCAGCAGTCAAGGTGCACAGGGAAGCAATCAGCCCCAGCATTTT,CASSQGAQGSNQPQHF
TRBV6-8,TRBJ2-5,few,-,TGTGCCAGCAGTTCTGTGTTTTTTAGGGGAGTTGGAGAGACCCAGTACTTC,CASSSVFFRGVGETQYF
TRBV11-3,TRBJ2-2,few,TRBD2,TGTGCCAGCAGCTTAAGTGGGACTAGCGTCTCCGGGGAGCTGTTTTTT,CASSLSGTSVSGELFF
TRBV4-1,TRBJ1-1,once,-,TGCGCCAGCAGCCAAGGCACGGGCGAAGCTTTCTTT,CASSQGTGEAFF
TRBV19,TRBJ2-1,-,TRBD2,TGTGCCAGTAGTATAGCAGGAGGGGTTCTAGCGGCGGGGGGGCAGTTCTTC,CASSIAGGVLAAGGQFF
TRBV19,TRBJ2-1,-,TRBD2,TGTGCCAGTAGTATAGATCTAGCGGGAGGTCTCCGATACAATGAGCAGTTCTTC,CASSIDLAGGLRYNEQFF
TRBV10-3,TRBJ2-2,-,-,TGTGCCATCAGTGAGTCGAGTACCCAAGGCTCCGGGGAGCTGTTTTTT,CAISESSTQGSGELFF
TRBV29-1,TRBJ2-4,-,TRBD1,TGCAGCGTCCGGGACAGGGAAAACATTCAGTACTTC,CSVRDRENIQYF
TRBV18,TRBJ1-5,-,-,TGTGCCAGCTCACCGGACGGGAATCAGCCCCAGCATTTT,CASSPDGNQPQHF
TRBV29-1,TRBJ2-1,large,TRBD1,TGCAGCGCCCAGGGACAGAGCTACAATGAGCAGTTCTTC,CSAQGQSYNEQFF
TRBV6-8,TRBJ1-2,-,-,TGTGCCAGCAGTTACCAACAGGGCAGCTATGGCTACACCTTC,CASSYQQGSYGYTF
TRBV11-3,TRBJ1-4,-,-,TGTGCCAGCAGCACCCCCGGCAATAATGAAAAACTGTTTTTT,CASSTPGNNEKLFF
TRBV23-1,TRBJ1-1,-,-,TGCGCCAGCAAGGTCGGCAGGAACACTGAAGCTTTCTTT,CASKVGRNTEAFF
TRBV6-8,TRBJ2-2,few,-,TGTGCCAGCAGGCCACTCACCGGGACTTTCACCGGGGAGCTGTTTTTT,CASRPLTGTFTGELFF
TRBV7-2,TRBJ2-7,medium-sized,-,TGTGCCAGCAGCTGGACTCGGATTTACGAGCAGTACTTC,CASSWTRIYEQYF
TRBV6-7,TRBJ2-3,medium-sized,TRBD2,TGTGCCAGCAGTTACCCACAAACTCCAACTAGCGGGGTGACAGATACGCAGTATTTT,CASSYPQTPTSGVTDTQYF
TRBV5-1,TRBJ1-1,-,TRBD1,TGCGCCAGCAGCTTGGCGACAGGGGCCCTGAACACTGAAGCTTTCTTT,CASSLATGALNTEAFF
TRBV7-7,TRBJ2-2,-,-,TGTGCCAGCAGCTTACTAGTCAAAGCCGGGGAGCTGTTTTTT,CASSLLVKAGELFF
TRBV6-8,TRBJ2-1,few,-,TGTGCCAGCAGTGCCCCCCCCTTAAATGAGCAGTTCTTC,CASSAPPLNEQFF
TRBV6-8,TRBJ2-7,few,TRBD1,TGTGCCAGCAGCCTCGGGACAGGGGAGTGGGAAGCCTACGAGCAGTACTTC,CASSLGTGEWEAYEQYF
TRBV18,TRBJ1-5,-,TRBD1,TGTGCCAGCTCACCCGGGACAGGGAATCAGCCCCAGCATTTT,CASSPGTGNQPQHF
TRBV28,TRBJ1-3,few,-,TGTGCCAGCAGTTTAACCGGAAACACCATATATTTT,CASSLTGNTIYF
TRBV6-8,TRBJ1-4,-,-,TGTGCCAGCAGTTACTCAGTTACTAATGAAAAACTGTTTTTT,CASSYSVTNEKLFF
TRBV19,TRBJ2-3,few,-,TGTGCCAGTAGTATCTCCTGGATTACAGATACGCAGTATTTT,CASSISWITDTQYF
TRBV6-8,TRBJ1-3,-,-,TGTGCCAGCAGTTACTCCGGCAGCTTCTCTGGAAACACCATATATTTT,CASSYSGSFSGNTIYF
TRBV18,TRBJ2-1,once,-,TGTGCCAGCTCACCACAGTCAGGTTCCTACAATGAGCAGTTCTTC,CASSPQSGSYNEQFF
TRBV18,TRBJ2-1,-,TRBD2,TGTGCCAGCTCACCACCCCGGCTAGCGGGGGTTAATGAGCAGTTCTTC,CASSPPRLAGVNEQFF
TRBV19,TRBJ2-5,-,-,TGTGCCAGTAGTACAGACAGGTTAGGCCAAGAGACCCAGTACTTC,CASSTDRLGQETQYF
TRBV12-5,TRBJ2-3,once,-,TGTGCTAGTGGTTTTGGGGGCCCGGATACGCAGTATTTT,CASGFGGPDTQYF
TRBV6-8,TRBJ1-2,few,TRBD1,TGTGCCAGCAGTCCAACAGGGGGCGCGTATGGCTACACCTTC,CASSPTGGAYGYTF
TRBV9,TRBJ1-1,-,-,TGTGCCAGCAGTGAATGGAGGGGAAGGGACACTGAAGCTTTCTTT,CASSEWRGRDTEAFF
TRBV9,TRBJ1-2,medium-sized,-,TGTGCCAGCAGCGTAGAATCAGTGGCCCGCCCTTGGGGCTACACCTTC,CASSVESVARPWGYTF
TRBV19,TRBJ1-1,few,TRBD1,TGTGCCAGTAGTCCTGCACCGGGACAGGGCTTCTCCTCTGAAGCTTTCTTT,CASSPAPGQGFSSEAFF
TRBV4-1,TRBJ1-4,-,-,TGCGCCAGCAGCCAAGATGGGGTAGAAAAACTGTTTTTT,CASSQDGVEKLFF
TRBV11-3,TRBJ1-3,medium-sized,-,TGTGCCAGCAGCATACACCGGAGGGCGGGCGGAGGAAACACCATATATTTT,CASSIHRRAGGGNTIYF
TRBV11-3,TRBJ1-3,-,TRBD1,TGTGCCAGCAGCCGGACCGGGACAGGGCCCGGAAACACCATATATTTT,CASSRTGTGPGNTIYF
TRBV23-1,TRBJ2-3,-,-,TGCGCCAGCAGCTCACGACTAACTAGCACAGATACGCAGTATTTT,CASSSRLTSTDTQYF
TRBV11-3,TRBJ2-5,few,TRBD2,TGTGCCAGCAGCATCCCCCGGGGGGAGATAGAGACCCAGTACTTC,CASSIPRGEIETQYF
TRBV6-8,TRBJ2-7,medium-sized,TRBD2,TGTGCCAGCAGTTACTCGCGGCGGGGGGGTTACTCCTACGAGCAGTACTTC,CASSYSRRGGYSYEQYF
TRBV6-8,TRBJ2-4,-,TRBD1,TGTGCCAGCAGTTACAAACAGGGGGCATCGGACATTCAGTACTTC,CASSYKQGASDIQYF
TRBV19,TRBJ1-2,-,TRBD1,TGTGCCAGTAGGGAGGCGGGACAGACTATCTATGGCTACACCTTC,CASREAGQTIYGYTF
TRBV19,TRBJ2-1,few,TRBD1,TGTGCCAGTAGTATAAAGAGGGGGCACATTGAGCAGTTCTTC,CASSIKRGHIEQFF
TRBV30,TRBJ2-3,-,-,TGTGCCTGGACCTCAGGGGTCATCAGGGATGCGACAGATACGCAGTATTTT,CAWTSGVIRDATDTQYF